Listed below are T cell receptor beta chains from one sample, sequenced in a study of T cells in Graves' hyperthyroidism and ophthalmopathy. MiXCR, applied by TCRdb to the multiplex PCR reads, yields one record per CDR3 protein. The table has more than 450,000 distinct CDR3 sequences, 20% seen once. Sequenced sample: blood. The source of these receptors is a middle-aged man with Graves' ophthalmopathy. Each CDR3 is given with its conserved first and last residue. The order of the fields is V gene, J gene, D gene, clone size, CDR3 DNA, CDR3 protein. D genes are given only for firm matches. Clone size, where shown, is once, few, many, or a class for clones that have expanded.

TRBV9	TRBJ2-7	TRBD2	few	TGTGCCAGCAGCGTAGCGTCGACTAGCAACTACGAGCAGTACTTC	CASSVASTSNYEQYF
TRBV7-6	TRBJ2-2	TRBD2	.	TGTGCCAGCAGCCTCCGGGCGGGAGGACCGAACACCGGGGAGCTGTTTTTT	CASSLRAGGPNTGELFF
TRBV5-4	TRBJ2-5	.	.	TGTGCCAGCAGCTTGGTGGGGGGCAGTACTAGGACCCAGTACTTC	CASSLVGGSTRTQYF
TRBV29-1	TRBJ1-3	TRBD1	.	TGCAGCGTCGGGGACAGGGCTGGAAACACCATATATTTT	CSVGDRAGNTIYF
TRBV20-1	TRBJ2-2	TRBD2	many	TGCAGTGCTAGAGATGGTAGTAGCGGGAGTATCGGGGAGCTGTTTTTT	CSARDGSSGSIGELFF
TRBV28	TRBJ2-2	.	.	TGTACTGCCGGAAACACCGGGGAGCTGTTTTTT	CTAGNTGELFF
TRBV27	TRBJ2-1	TRBD2	.	TGTGCCAGCAGAACGGGGGGTGAGCAGTTCTTC	CASRTGGEQFF
TRBV28	TRBJ2-7	.	few	TGTGCCAGCCGTAGCGGAGCCTACGAGCAGTACTTC	CASRSGAYEQYF
TRBV6-1	TRBJ1-5	.	few	TGTGCCAGCAGTGAGGGGGGGCCGGGAGGAAATCAGCCCCAGCATTTT	CASSEGGPGGNQPQHF
TRBV7-8	TRBJ2-7	TRBD1	.	TGTGCCAGCAGCTTAGCCTGGGACAGTTCTTACGAGCAGTACTTC	CASSLAWDSSYEQYF
TRBV5-1	TRBJ2-4	.	few	TGCGCCAGCAGCGCTACAGGTTATGACATTCAGTACTTC	CASSATGYDIQYF
TRBV6-1	TRBJ1-1	TRBD1	.	TGTGCCAGCAGTGACCGCCTGACAGGGCCTGAAGCTTTCTTT	CASSDRLTGPEAFF
TRBV19	TRBJ2-3	TRBD2	.	TGTGCCAGTAGTACCCAAATCGAGGGGGGACTAGCGGGAGTCCATGAGCAGTATTTT	CASSTQIEGGLAGVHEQYF
TRBV6-5	TRBJ2-2	.	.	TGTGCCAGCAGTTACGTGCCCGGCGCCGGGGAGCTGTTTTTT	CASSYVPGAGELFF
TRBV6-1	TRBJ2-7	.	.	TGTGCCAGCACCGACGACAGGGAGGGGGTCGAGCAGTACTTC	CASTDDREGVEQYF
TRBV2	TRBJ2-3	TRBD1	many	TGTGCCAGCAGTGAACGAGGACAGGTGGATACGCAGTATTTT	CASSERGQVDTQYF
TRBV28	TRBJ2-3	.	.	TGTGCCAGCAGTTCCCGCCAGACAGATACGCAGTATTTT	CASSSRQTDTQYF
TRBV18	TRBJ1-1	TRBD1	.	TGTGCCAGCTCAGAAACAGGGGTGTTCGGCACTGAAGCTTTCTTT	CASSETGVFGTEAFF
TRBV13	TRBJ2-1	TRBD1	many	TGTGCCAGCAGCTTCCAAGGGGGCACTGAGCAGTTCTTC	CASSFQGGTEQFF
TRBV6-5	TRBJ1-2	.	many	TGTGCCAGCAGCTACTCCCAGGGGAGCAATGGCTACACCTTC	CASSYSQGSNGYTF
TRBV28	TRBJ2-7	TRBD1	many	TGTGCCAGCAGTTTACCCTGGACAGGGGTTCTCTCGGGGGGGCAGTACTTC	CASSLPWTGVLSGGQYF
TRBV10-2	TRBJ2-1	TRBD2	few	TGCGCCAGCAGTGAGTGGCGGGGGGGTTACAATGAGCAGTTCTTC	CASSEWRGGYNEQFF
TRBV7-3	TRBJ2-1	.	many	TGTGCCAGCAGCTTGCAGTGGCGGGGTTACAATGAGCAGTTCTTC	CASSLQWRGYNEQFF
TRBV10-3	TRBJ1-2	.	.	TGTGCCATCAGTGAGGGCCCAAGGTCTAACTATGGCTACACCTTC	CAISEGPRSNYGYTF
TRBV5-4	TRBJ1-1	.	few	TGTGCCAGCAGCTTGGAGGACGGGTTGAACACTGAAGCTTTCTTT	CASSLEDGLNTEAFF
TRBV6-2/TRBV6-3	TRBJ1-3	TRBD1	few	TGTGCCAGCAGGCGACAGGGGTGGGCTGGAAACACCATATATTTT	CASRRQGWAGNTIYF
TRBV7-9	TRBJ2-1	TRBD2	few	TGTGCCAGCAGCTTATCGGGGCGGGAGACCAACAATGAGCAGTTCTTC	CASSLSGRETNNEQFF
TRBV29-1	TRBJ2-1	TRBD2	many	TGCAGCGTTGGGGCTAGCGGATACAATGAGCAGTTCTTC	CSVGASGYNEQFF
TRBV29-1	TRBJ2-2	.	.	TGCAGCGCGGAACGTTCGGCCGGGGAGCTGTTTTTT	CSAERSAGELFF
TRBV12-3/TRBV12-4	TRBJ2-1	.	many	TGTGCCAGCAGCCCCCGGAATGAGCAGTTCTTC	CASSPRNEQFF
TRBV7-2	TRBJ2-5	TRBD2	.	TGTGCCAGCAGCTTTAGCCCCCTAGCGGGTCTTCAAGAGACCCAGTACTTC	CASSFSPLAGLQETQYF
TRBV7-6	TRBJ2-1	TRBD2	many	TGTGCCAGCAGCTCTCGCTCAGGCGGGAGCTCCTACAATGAGCAGTTCTTC	CASSSRSGGSSYNEQFF
TRBV20-1	TRBJ1-4	.	many	TGCAGTGCTATAAAGGGAGGTTCTGAAAAACTGTTTTTT	CSAIKGGSEKLFF
TRBV5-6	TRBJ1-2	.	many	TGTGCCAGCAGATTAACTAACTATGGCTACACCTTC	CASRLTNYGYTF
TRBV7-8	TRBJ2-5	.	many	TGTGCCAGCAGCTTAGATTGGCGTTCTGTGGAGACCCAGTACTTC	CASSLDWRSVETQYF
TRBV20-1	TRBJ2-7	TRBD1	.	TGCAGTGCTGACCGACCGGGACAGACGCACGAGCAGTACTTC	CSADRPGQTHEQYF
TRBV19	TRBJ2-1	TRBD2	.	TGTGCCAGTACCCTGAGAAGGACTAGCGGTTCGGGTGAGCAGTTCTTC	CASTLRRTSGSGEQFF